This record looks at one TCR beta chain sequence and its context. Antigen unknown. The junction differs from germline at one of its ends, possibly a read error. The data were obtained in a study of T cell responses to AZD1222 COVID-19 vaccine. Overall study results and limits: Nearly half of spike-specific TCRs reportedly go after variant regions that carry no mutations. Following two doses of AZD1222, Spike-specific TCR breadth and depth rose. Seropositive status at baseline applied to only five or six AZD1222 recipients. It should be noted that donors were predominantly white British and more often female, and clonal diversity was possibly underestimated.

Using immunoSEQ multiplex PCR, the repertoire was profiled, and TCRdb retains in-frame clones only, with some absent. The sample contains approximately 150,000 clones, approximately 91% of which appear only once. The CDR3 is 10 amino acids. The germline V gene has CDR1 MDHEN and CDR2 SYDVKM. This TCR was sampled from an adult in good health. The V call is TRBV28, the J call TRBJ1-1; 7 bases are shared with TRBD1. This material consisted of peripheral blood, taken on day 0 of AZD1222 vaccination. The CDR3 DNA follows: TGTGCCAGCAGTTCCCTTGACAGGGAATTT. Encoded protein: CASSSLDREF. Full variable domain (missing parts from reference TRBV28 and TRBJ1-1): DVKVTQSSRYLVKRTGEKVFLECVQDMDHENMFWYRQDPGLGLRLIYFSYDVKMKEKGDIPEGYSVSREKKERFSLILESASTNQTSMYLCASSSLDREFGQGTRLTVV.